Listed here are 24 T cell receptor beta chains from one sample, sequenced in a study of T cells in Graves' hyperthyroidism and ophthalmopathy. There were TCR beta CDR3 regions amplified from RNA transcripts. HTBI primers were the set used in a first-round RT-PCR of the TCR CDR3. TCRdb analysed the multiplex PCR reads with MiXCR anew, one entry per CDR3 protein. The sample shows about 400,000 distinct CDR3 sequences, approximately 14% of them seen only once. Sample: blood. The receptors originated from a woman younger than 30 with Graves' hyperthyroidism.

The CDR3 spells CASSLLDSSISNQPQHF. The CDR3 DNA sequence: TGTGCCAGCAGCTTATTAGATAGCAGTATTAGCAATCAGCCCCAGCATTTT. This sequence joins TRBV7-2 and TRBJ1-5, with D unclear. Trimming cost V 2 bases and J 0 bases, with 14 bases left between them. The CDR3 runs 17 residues. Germline CDR1 reads SGHTA; CDR2 reads FQGNSA.

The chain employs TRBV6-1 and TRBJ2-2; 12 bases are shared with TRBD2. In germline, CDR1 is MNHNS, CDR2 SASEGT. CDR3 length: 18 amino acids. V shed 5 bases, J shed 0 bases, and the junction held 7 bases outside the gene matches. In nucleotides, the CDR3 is TGTGCCAGCAGTCCCCTTCTAGCGGGAGGGCCGAACACCGGGGAGCTGTTTTTT. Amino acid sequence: CASSPLLAGGPNTGELFF.

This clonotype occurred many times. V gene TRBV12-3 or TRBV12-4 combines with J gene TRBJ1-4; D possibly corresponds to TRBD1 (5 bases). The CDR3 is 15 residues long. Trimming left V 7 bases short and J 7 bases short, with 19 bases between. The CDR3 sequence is CASTLGLGTFEKLFF. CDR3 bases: TGTGCCAGCACCCTGGGGCTAGGGACCTTTGAAAAACTGTTTTTT.

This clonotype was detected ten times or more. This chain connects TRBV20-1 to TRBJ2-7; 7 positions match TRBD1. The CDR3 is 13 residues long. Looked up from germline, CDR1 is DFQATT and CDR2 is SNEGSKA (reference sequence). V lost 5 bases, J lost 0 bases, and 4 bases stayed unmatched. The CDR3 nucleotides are TGCAGTGCTTCGGACAGGAACTCCTACGAGCAGTACTTC. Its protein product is CSASDRNSYEQYF.

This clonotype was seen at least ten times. The CDR3 DNA sequence: TGTGCCAGCAGTTCCCTAATAGCGGGAATATACGAGCAGTACTTC. Translation gives CASSSLIAGIYEQYF. The chain carries TRBV12-3 or TRBV12-4 and TRBJ2-7, with 8 bases fitting TRBD2. Losses at the gene ends were 4 bases for V and 4 bases for J; bases not matched to a gene: 9. The CDR3 is 15 amino acids.

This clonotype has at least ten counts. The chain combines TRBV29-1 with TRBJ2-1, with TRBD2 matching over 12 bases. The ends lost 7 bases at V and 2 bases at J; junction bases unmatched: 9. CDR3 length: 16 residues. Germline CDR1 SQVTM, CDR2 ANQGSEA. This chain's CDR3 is CSAETSGSRTYNEQFF. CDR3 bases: TGCAGCGCGGAGACTAGCGGGAGTAGGACCTACAATGAGCAGTTCTTC.

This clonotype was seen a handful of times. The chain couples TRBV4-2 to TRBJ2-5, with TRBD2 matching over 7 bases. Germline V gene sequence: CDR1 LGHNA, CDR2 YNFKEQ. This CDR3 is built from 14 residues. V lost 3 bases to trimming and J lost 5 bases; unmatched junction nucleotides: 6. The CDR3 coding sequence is TGTGCCAGCAGCCAGAACTCGGGGGGTGAGACCCAGTACTTC. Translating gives CASSQNSGGETQYF.

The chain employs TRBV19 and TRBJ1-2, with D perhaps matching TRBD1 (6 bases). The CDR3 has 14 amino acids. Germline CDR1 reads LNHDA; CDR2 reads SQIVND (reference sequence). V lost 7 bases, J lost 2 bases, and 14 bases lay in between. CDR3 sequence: CASTKTGTNYGYTF. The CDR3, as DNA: TGTGCCAGTACCAAAACAGGGACCAACTATGGCTACACCTTC. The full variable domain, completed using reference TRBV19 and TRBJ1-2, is DGGITQSPKYLFRKEGQNVTLSCEQNLNHDAMYWYRQDPGQGLRLIYYSQIVNDFQKGDIAEGYSVSREKKESFPLTVTSAQKNPTAFYLCASTKTGTNYGYTFGSGTRLTVV.

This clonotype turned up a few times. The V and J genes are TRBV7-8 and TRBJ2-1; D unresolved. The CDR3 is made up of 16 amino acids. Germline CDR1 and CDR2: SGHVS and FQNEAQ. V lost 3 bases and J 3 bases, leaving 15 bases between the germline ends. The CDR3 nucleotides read TGTGCCAGCAGCTTTGCGCTCCCCCTATACTACAATGAGCAGTTCTTC. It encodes CASSFALPLYYNEQFF.

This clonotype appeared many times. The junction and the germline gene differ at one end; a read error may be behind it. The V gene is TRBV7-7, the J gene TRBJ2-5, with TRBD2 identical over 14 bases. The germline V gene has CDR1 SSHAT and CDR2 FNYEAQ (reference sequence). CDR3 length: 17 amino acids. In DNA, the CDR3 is TGTGCTAGCAGCCCTCGGACTAGCGGGAGGCTACAAGAGACCCAGTACTTC. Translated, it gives CASSPRTSGRLQETQYF.

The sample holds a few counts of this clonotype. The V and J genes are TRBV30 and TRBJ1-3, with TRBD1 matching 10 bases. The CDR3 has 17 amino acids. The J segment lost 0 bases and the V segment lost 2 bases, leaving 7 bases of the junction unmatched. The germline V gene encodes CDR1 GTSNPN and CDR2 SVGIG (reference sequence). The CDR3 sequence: CAWSSDRGPSSGNTIYF. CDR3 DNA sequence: TGTGCCTGGAGTAGTGACAGGGGGCCGAGCTCTGGAAACACCATATATTTT.

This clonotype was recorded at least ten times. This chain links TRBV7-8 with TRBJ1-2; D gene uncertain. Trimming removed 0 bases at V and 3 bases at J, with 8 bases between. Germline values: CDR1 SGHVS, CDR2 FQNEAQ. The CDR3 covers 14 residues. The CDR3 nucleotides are TGTGCCAGCAGCTTAGCGCTTGTGGACTATGGCTACACCTTC. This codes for CASSLALVDYGYTF.

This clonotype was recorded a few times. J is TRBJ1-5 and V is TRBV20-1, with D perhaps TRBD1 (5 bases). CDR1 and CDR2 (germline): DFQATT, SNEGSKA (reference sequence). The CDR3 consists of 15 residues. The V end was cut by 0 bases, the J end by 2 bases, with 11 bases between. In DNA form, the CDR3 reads TGCAGTGCTAGAGATGGGGCCAGGGGCAATCAGCCCCAGCATTTT. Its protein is CSARDGARGNQPQHF.

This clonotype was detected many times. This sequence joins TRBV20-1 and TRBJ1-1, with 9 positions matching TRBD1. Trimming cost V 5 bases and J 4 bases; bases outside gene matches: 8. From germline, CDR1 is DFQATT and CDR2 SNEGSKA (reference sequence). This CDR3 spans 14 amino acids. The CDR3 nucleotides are TGCAGTGCTCCTCGGGGGACAGGGCGCACTGAAGCTTTCTTT. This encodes CSAPRGTGRTEAFF.

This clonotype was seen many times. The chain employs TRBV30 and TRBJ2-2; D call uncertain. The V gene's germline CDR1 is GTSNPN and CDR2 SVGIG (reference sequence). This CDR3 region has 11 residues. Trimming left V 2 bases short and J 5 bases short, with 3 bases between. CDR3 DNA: TGTGCCTGGAGTTATACCGGGGAGCTGTTTTTT. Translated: CAWSYTGELFF.

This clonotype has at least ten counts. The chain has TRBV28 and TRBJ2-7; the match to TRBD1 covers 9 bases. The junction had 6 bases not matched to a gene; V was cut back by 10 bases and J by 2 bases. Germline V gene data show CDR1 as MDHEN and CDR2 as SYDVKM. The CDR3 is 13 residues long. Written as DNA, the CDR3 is TGTGCCACCACACGACAGGGGGCCTACGAGCAGTACTTC. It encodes CATTRQGAYEQYF.

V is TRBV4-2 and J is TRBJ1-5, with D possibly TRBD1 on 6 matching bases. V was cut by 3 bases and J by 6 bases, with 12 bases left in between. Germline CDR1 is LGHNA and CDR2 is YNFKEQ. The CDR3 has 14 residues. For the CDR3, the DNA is TGTGCCAGCAGCCAGGGGGGGGGGGCTCAGCCCCAGCATTTT. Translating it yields CASSQGGGAQPQHF.

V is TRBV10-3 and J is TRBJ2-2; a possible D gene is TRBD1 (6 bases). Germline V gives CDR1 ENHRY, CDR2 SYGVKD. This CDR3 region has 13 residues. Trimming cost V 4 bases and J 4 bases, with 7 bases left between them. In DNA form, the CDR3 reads TGTGCCATCAGTGCGACAGGCACCGGGGAGCTGTTTTTT. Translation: CAISATGTGELFF.

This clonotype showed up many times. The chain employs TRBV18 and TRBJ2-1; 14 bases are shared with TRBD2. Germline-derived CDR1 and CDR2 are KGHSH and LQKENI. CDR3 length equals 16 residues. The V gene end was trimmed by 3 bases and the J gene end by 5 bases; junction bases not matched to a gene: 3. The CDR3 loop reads CASSPGLAGGNNEQFF. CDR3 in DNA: TGTGCCAGCTCACCCGGACTAGCGGGAGGAAACAATGAGCAGTTCTTC.

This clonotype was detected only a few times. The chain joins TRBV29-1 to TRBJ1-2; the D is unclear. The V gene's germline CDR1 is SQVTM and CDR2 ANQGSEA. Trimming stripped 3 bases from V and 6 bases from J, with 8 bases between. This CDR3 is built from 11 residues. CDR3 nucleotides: TGCAGCGTTGAGGGAAGGGATGGCTACACCTTC. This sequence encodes CSVEGRDGYTF.

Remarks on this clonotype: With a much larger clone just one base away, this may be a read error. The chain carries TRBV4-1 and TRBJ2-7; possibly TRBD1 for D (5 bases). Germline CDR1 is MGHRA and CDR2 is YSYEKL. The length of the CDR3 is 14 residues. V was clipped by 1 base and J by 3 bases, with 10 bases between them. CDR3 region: CASSQGQTNYEQYF. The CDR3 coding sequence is TGCGCCAGCAGCCAAGGACAGACCAACTACGAGCAGTACTTC.

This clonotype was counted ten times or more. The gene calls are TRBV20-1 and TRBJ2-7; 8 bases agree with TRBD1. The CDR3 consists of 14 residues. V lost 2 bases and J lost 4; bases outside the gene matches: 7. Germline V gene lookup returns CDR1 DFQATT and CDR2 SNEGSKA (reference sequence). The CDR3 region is CSARNGRGLYEQYF. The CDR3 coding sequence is TGCAGTGCTAGAAACGGCAGGGGGCTTTACGAGCAGTACTTC.

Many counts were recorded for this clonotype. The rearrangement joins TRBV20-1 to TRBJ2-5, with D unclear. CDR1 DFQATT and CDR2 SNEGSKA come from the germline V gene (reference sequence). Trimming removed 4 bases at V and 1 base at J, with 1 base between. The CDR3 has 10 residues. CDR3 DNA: TGCAGTGCTACCCAAGAGACCCAGTACTTC. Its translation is CSATQETQYF.

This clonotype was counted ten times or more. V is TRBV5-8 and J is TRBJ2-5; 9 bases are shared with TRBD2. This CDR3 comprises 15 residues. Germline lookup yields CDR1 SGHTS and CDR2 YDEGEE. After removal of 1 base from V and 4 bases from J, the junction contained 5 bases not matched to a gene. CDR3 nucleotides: TGTGCCAGCAGCTTGCGGGCGGGGGGGCCAGAGACCCAGTACTTC. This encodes CASSLRAGGPETQYF. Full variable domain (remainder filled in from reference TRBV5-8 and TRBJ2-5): EAGVTQSPTHLIKTRGQQATLRCSPISGHTSVYWYQQALGLGLQFLLWYDEGEERNRGNFPPRFSGRQFPNYSSELNVNALELEDSALYLCASSLRAGGPETQYFGPGTRLLVL.